Listed below are T cell receptor beta chains from one sample, sequenced in a study of CD8 T cells in Susac syndrome. From the immunoSEQ multiplex PCR reads, TCRdb called clonotypes with MiXCR, one entry per CDR3 protein. The sample lists about 140,000 distinct CDR3 sequences, approximately 95% occurring once. The sequenced material came from CD8+ T cells from PBMCs. The receptors stem from a human donor with Susac syndrome. Both conserved end residues are part of each CDR3. Fields, in order: CDR3 protein, CDR3 DNA, clone size, J gene, V gene, D gene. The D gene is left open where the match is weak. Rows may omit the clone size; those that give it use once, few, many or a size class.

CDR3: CATSPASGSHEQYF; DNA: TGTGCCACCTCCCCGGCTAGCGGGAGTCACGAGCAGTACTTC; size: .; J: TRBJ2-7; V: TRBV7-6; D: TRBD2
CDR3: CASSVDPTTGFGYTF; DNA: TGTGCCAGCAGCGTAGACCCCACAACAGGGTTTGGCTACACCTTC; size: .; J: TRBJ1-2; V: TRBV9; D: .
CDR3: CASSLILGLGEQYF; DNA: TGTGCCAGCAGCTTAATTCTCGGACTTGGCGAGCAGTACTTC; size: .; J: TRBJ2-7; V: TRBV7-3; D: .
CDR3: CASSPDEGCHGYTF; DNA: TGTGCCAGCTCACCAGACGAGGGCTGTCATGGCTACACCTTC; size: once; J: TRBJ1-2; V: TRBV18; D: .
CDR3: CSVEDPTRMDYGYTF; DNA: TGCAGCGTTGAAGATCCGACCCGTATGGACTATGGCTACACCTTC; size: .; J: TRBJ1-2; V: TRBV29-1; D: .
CDR3: CASSHPGGRVDQETQYF; DNA: TGTGCCAGCAGCCATCCGGGGGGGCGAGTCGACCAAGAGACCCAGTACTTC; size: .; J: TRBJ2-5; V: TRBV3-1; D: TRBD2
CDR3: CSARKDLGSYEQYF; DNA: TGCAGTGCTAGGAAGGACCTCGGGTCCTACGAGCAGTACTTC; size: .; J: TRBJ2-7; V: TRBV20-1; D: .
CDR3: CAWSFARAYNEQFF; DNA: TGTGCCTGGAGTTTCGCCAGGGCCTACAATGAGCAGTTCTTC; size: .; J: TRBJ2-1; V: TRBV30; D: .
CDR3: CASSPSTGTAFNYGYTF; DNA: TGTGCCAGCAGCCCTTCAACCGGGACAGCCTTTAACTATGGCTACACCTTC; size: .; J: TRBJ1-2; V: TRBV28; D: TRBD1
CDR3: CASTPGPGRNQPQHF; DNA: TGTGCCAGCACCCCCGGGCCAGGGCGGAATCAGCCCCAGCATTTT; size: .; J: TRBJ1-5; V: TRBV12-3/TRBV12-4; D: .
CDR3: CASSFTGGGETQYF; DNA: TGTGCCAGCAGTTTTACAGGGGGGGGAGAGACCCAGTACTTC; size: few; J: TRBJ2-5; V: TRBV27; D: .
CDR3: CASGRGIPGEQFF; DNA: TGCGCCAGCGGTCGGGGCATTCCGGGGGAGCAGTTCTTC; size: .; J: TRBJ2-1; V: TRBV5-1; D: .
CDR3: CASSQEARGQETQYF; DNA: TGCGCCAGCAGCCAAGAAGCCAGGGGCCAAGAGACCCAGTACTTC; size: .; J: TRBJ2-5; V: TRBV4-1; D: .
CDR3: CASSANSGQGTEAFF; DNA: TGTGCCAGCAGTGCTAACTCGGGACAGGGCACTGAAGCTTTCTTT; size: once; J: TRBJ1-1; V: TRBV27; D: TRBD1
CDR3: CASSFLSSYNEQFF; DNA: TGTGCCAGCAGCTTCCTGAGCTCCTACAATGAGCAGTTCTTC; size: .; J: TRBJ2-1; V: TRBV7-2; D: .
CDR3: CASSLDRYNEQFF; DNA: TGTGCCAGCAGTTTAGACAGATACAATGAGCAGTTCTTC; size: few; J: TRBJ2-1; V: TRBV28; D: .
CDR3: CASSPSMNTEAFF; DNA: TGTGCCAGCAGCCCGTCTATGAACACTGAAGCTTTCTTT; size: .; J: TRBJ1-1; V: TRBV14; D: .
CDR3: CSVEGVSYEQYF; DNA: TGCAGCGTTGAAGGAGTCTCCTACGAGCAGTACTTC; size: .; J: TRBJ2-7; V: TRBV29-1; D: .
CDR3: CASSLLGTVEETQYF; DNA: TGCGCCAGCAGCCTTCTCGGGACAGTAGAAGAGACCCAGTACTTC; size: .; J: TRBJ2-5; V: TRBV4-1; D: TRBD1
CDR3: CASSFPTGPNNEQFF; DNA: TGTGCCAGCAGTTTCCCAACCGGGCCCAACAATGAGCAGTTCTTC; size: .; J: TRBJ2-1; V: TRBV28; D: .
CDR3: CSVEWPQSYEQYF; DNA: TGCAGCGTTGAATGGCCACAGTCCTACGAGCAGTACTTC; size: .; J: TRBJ2-7; V: TRBV29-1; D: .
CDR3: CASSHRTSGSIGELFF; DNA: TGTGCCAGCAGCCATAGGACTAGCGGGAGTATCGGGGAGCTGTTTTTT; size: .; J: TRBJ2-2; V: TRBV5-8; D: TRBD2
CDR3: CASSTGGSTDRPSYEQYF; DNA: TGTGCCAGCTCAACCGGAGGGTCGACAGATAGACCCTCCTACGAGCAGTACTTC; size: .; J: TRBJ2-7; V: TRBV18; D: .
CDR3: CAWEKGPLYGYTF; DNA: TGTGCCTGGGAGAAAGGACCCCTCTATGGCTACACCTTC; size: .; J: TRBJ1-2; V: TRBV30; D: .
CDR3: CSAIAPNDGELFF; DNA: TGCAGTGCTATTGCCCCCAACGACGGGGAGCTGTTTTTT; size: .; J: TRBJ2-2; V: TRBV20-1; D: .
CDR3: CATAGSGNEKLFF; DNA: TGTGCCACCGCAGGGTCGGGTAATGAAAAACTGTTTTTT; size: .; J: TRBJ1-4; V: TRBV6-5; D: .
CDR3: CASSLGTGVSVDEQYF; DNA: TGTGCCAGCAGCTTGGGGACAGGGGTATCCGTGGACGAGCAGTACTTC; size: .; J: TRBJ2-7; V: TRBV5-6; D: TRBD1
CDR3: CASSRSGRTEAFF; DNA: TGCGCCAGCAGCCGGTCAGGGCGAACTGAAGCTTTCTTT; size: .; J: TRBJ1-1; V: TRBV5-1; D: .
CDR3: CASSSITDTQYF; DNA: TGTGCCAGCAGCTCCATCACAGATACGCAGTATTTT; size: few; J: TRBJ2-3; V: TRBV7-3; D: .
CDR3: CASSPPARGLNTEAFF; DNA: TGTGCCAGCAGCCCTCCCGCCAGGGGGCTGAACACTGAAGCTTTCTTT; size: .; J: TRBJ1-1; V: TRBV9; D: TRBD1
CDR3: CSVAGPDTDTQYF; DNA: TGCAGCGTTGCGGGTCCGGACACAGATACGCAGTATTTT; size: .; J: TRBJ2-3; V: TRBV29-1; D: .
CDR3: CASSVGAGKTYEQYF; DNA: TGTGCCAGCAGCGTAGGGGCAGGAAAGACCTACGAGCAGTACTTC; size: .; J: TRBJ2-7; V: TRBV9; D: .
CDR3: CSASPVHRGGYTF; DNA: TGCAGTGCTAGTCCTGTTCACAGGGGTGGCTACACCTTC; size: .; J: TRBJ1-2; V: TRBV20-1; D: TRBD1
CDR3: CASSSESTGELFF; DNA: TGTGCCAGCAGCTCCGAGAGCACCGGGGAGCTGTTTTTT; size: .; J: TRBJ2-2; V: TRBV5-4; D: .
CDR3: CASSQGGFGKNIQYF; DNA: TGTGCCAGCAGCCAAGGAGGGTTCGGCAAAAACATTCAGTACTTC; size: .; J: TRBJ2-4; V: TRBV3-1; D: .
CDR3: CASSARTSGTGGNEQFF; DNA: TGTGCCAGCAGCGCCAGGACTAGCGGGACAGGGGGCAATGAGCAGTTCTTC; size: .; J: TRBJ2-1; V: TRBV9; D: .
CDR3: CASSLSPLQTPRPYNEQFF; DNA: TGTGCCAGCAGCTTATCCCCCCTGCAGACCCCAAGACCATACAATGAGCAGTTCTTC; size: .; J: TRBJ2-1; V: TRBV11-2; D: .
CDR3: CASLSVEAYGYTF; DNA: TGCGCCAGCCTATCCGTAGAGGCCTATGGCTACACCTTC; size: .; J: TRBJ1-2; V: TRBV4-1; D: .
CDR3: CASSLVERESYEQYF; DNA: TGTGCCAGCAGCTTAGTAGAGCGGGAGTCCTACGAGCAGTACTTC; size: .; J: TRBJ2-7; V: TRBV7-9; D: TRBD2
CDR3: CASSSDERGSYNEQFF; DNA: TGTGCCAGCAGCAGTGACGAGAGGGGGTCCTACAATGAGCAGTTCTTC; size: .; J: TRBJ2-1; V: TRBV6-6; D: .
CDR3: CASSVGGQTEAFF; DNA: TGTGCCAGCAGCGTAGGGGGGCAGACTGAAGCTTTCTTT; size: .; J: TRBJ1-1; V: TRBV9; D: .